The clone carrying this T cell receptor beta chain was detected once. Its antigen is unknown. The sample belongs to a study of shared clonotypes between healthy human individuals. Study outcomes and limitations: Estimated clonotype richness was generally higher in naive than memory subsets.

Germline CDR1 and CDR2: SEHNR and FQNEAQ (reference sequence). V lost 5 bases and J 3 bases, leaving 10 bases between the germline ends. The CDR3 covers 14 residues. Data came from immunoSEQ multiplex PCR; TCRdb stores just in-frame clones and leaves some out. The sample shows about 960,000 clones, approximately 80% of them seen only once. The chain uses TRBV7-9 and TRBJ2-2; D possibly corresponds to TRBD1 (6 bases). The receptor was isolated from a man younger than 35 in good health. Sequencing used memory CD4+ T cells sorted from blood. Subset given: CD45RA-negative fraction. CDR3 sequence reads: CASSEQGDTGELFF. The CDR3 DNA reads as TGTGCCAGCAGCGAACAGGGAGACACCGGGGAGCTGTTTTTT.